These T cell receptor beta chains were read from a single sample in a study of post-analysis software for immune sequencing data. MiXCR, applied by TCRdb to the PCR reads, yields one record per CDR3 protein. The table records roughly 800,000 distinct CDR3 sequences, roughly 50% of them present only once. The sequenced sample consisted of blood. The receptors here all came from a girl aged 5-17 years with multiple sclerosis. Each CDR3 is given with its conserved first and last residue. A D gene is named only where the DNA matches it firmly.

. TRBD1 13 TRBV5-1 CASSMGQTETQYF
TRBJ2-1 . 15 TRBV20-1 CSAILPQSSYNEQFF
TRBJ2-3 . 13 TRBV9 CASSVDPLDTQYF
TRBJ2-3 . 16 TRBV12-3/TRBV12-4 CASSQQGTVYTDTQYF
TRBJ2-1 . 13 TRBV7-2 CASSLFVGDEQFF
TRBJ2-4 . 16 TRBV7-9 CASSPRDVVAKNIQYF
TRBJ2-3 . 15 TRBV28 CASTLIRRPSDTQYF
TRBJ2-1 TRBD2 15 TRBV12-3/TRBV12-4 CASSSRTSGRDEQFF
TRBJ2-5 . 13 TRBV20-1 CSATRTVGETQYF
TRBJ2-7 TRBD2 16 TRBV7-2 CASSLVFLAGVGEQYF
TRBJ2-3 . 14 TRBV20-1 CSARDQTGVYTQYF
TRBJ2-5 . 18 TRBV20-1 CSARDAAALRTYQETQYF
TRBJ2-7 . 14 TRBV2 CASSGEMGAGEQYF
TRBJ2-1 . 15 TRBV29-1 CSVKDLASSYNEQFF
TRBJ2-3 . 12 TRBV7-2 CASSSVRNTQYF
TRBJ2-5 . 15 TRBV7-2 CASSLRLSARETQYF